One sample yielded the 30 T cell receptor beta chains listed below, sequenced in a study of tumor-infiltrating lymphocytes in primary liver carcinoma. From approximately 20-30 mg of unsorted bulk tissue, DNA and RNA were co-extracted together. Reverse transcription of approximately 0.55 ug total RNA with a constant-region primer produced TCR beta cDNA. Each TCR beta library was derived from three nested multiplex PCR rounds that employed slightly modified ARM-PCR. Use of TRBV1-TRBV30 forward primers with a C-beta reverse primer characterized the first two PCR rounds, which lasted roughly 9 cycles each. TCRdb reanalysed the multiplex PCR reads using MiXCR and keeps one entry per CDR3 protein. The data show 99,000 or so distinct CDR3 sequences, 69% seen once. The sample was liver tumor tissue from sampling region 5. The subset: tumor region T5, tumor centre. All receptors derive from a woman in her sixties with primary liver carcinoma and hepatitis B virus infection.

As for this clonotype: One junction end does not reproduce the germline sequence, and a read error may be involved. J is TRBJ2-1 and V is TRBV11-2; the D is unclear. The CDR3 sequence is 17 residues long. CDR1 is SGHAT and CDR2 is FQNNGV in the germline V gene. The DNA of the CDR3 is TGTGCTAGCAGCTTAGATCAACAGTGTAAAGTCTACAATGAGCAGTTCTTC. Protein product: CASSLDQQCKVYNEQFF. Full variable domain (rest looked up from reference TRBV11-2 and TRBJ2-1): EAGVAQSPRYKIIEKRQSVAFWCNPISGHATLYWYQQILGQGPKLLIQFQNNGVVDDSQLPKDRFSAERLKGVDSTLKIQPAKLEDSAVYLCASSLDQQCKVYNEQFFGPGTRLTVL.

This clonotype was counted only a few times. V and J are TRBV11-3 and TRBJ2-7; D remains ambiguous. This CDR3 has 11 amino acids. V was clipped by 3 bases and J by 3 bases, with 3 bases between them. Looked up from germline, CDR1 is SGHNT and CDR2 is YENEEA. The CDR3 loop reads CASSLDYEQYF. In nucleotides, the CDR3 is TGTGCCAGCAGCTTGGACTACGAGCAGTACTTC.

This clonotype came up a few times. This chain links TRBV28 with TRBJ1-5; weak D call: TRBD1 (5 bases). The ends were cut back, 6 bases at V and 0 bases at J, with 15 bases in the middle. Looked up from germline, CDR1 is MDHEN and CDR2 is SYDVKM. There are 16 residues in the CDR3. The CDR3 here is CASRTPRDSSNQPQHF. CDR3 coding DNA: TGTGCCAGCAGAACCCCTCGGGACTCTAGCAATCAGCCCCAGCATTTT.

This clonotype was detected once. A much more abundant neighbour one base away suggests this may be a read error. The CDR3 spells CASSRTSGGRDTQYF. The CDR3 bases are TGTGCCAGCAGTCGGACTAGCGGGGGGAGAGATACGCAGTATTTT. The rearrangement links TRBV6-5 to TRBJ2-3; 14 bases align to TRBD2. The CDR3 loop spans 15 amino acids. CDR1 and CDR2 (germline): MNHEY, SVGAGI. With V trimmed by 5 bases and J by 5 bases, 3 bases remained unmatched.

This chain uses TRBV28 with TRBJ1-1, with 9 bases that match TRBD1. There are 15 residues in the CDR3. Unmatched junction bases numbered 9, after V lost 7 bases and J lost 3 bases. Germline V gene lookup returns CDR1 MDHEN and CDR2 SYDVKM. CDR3 residues: CASIPTGQGDTEAFF. Written as DNA, the CDR3 is TGTGCCAGCATTCCGACGGGACAGGGTGACACTGAAGCTTTCTTT.

Remarks on this clonotype: One end of the junction does not line up with germline, which may come from a read error. The rearrangement uses TRBV11-3 and TRBJ2-3; either TRBD1 or TRBD2 may supply D (6 bases each). This CDR3 region has 17 residues. Germline V gives CDR1 SGHNT, CDR2 YENEEA. DNA of the CDR3: TGTGCCAGCGGCTCTTGGTCCCTTGACGGGGGCACAGATACGCAGTACTTT. It codes for CASGSWSLDGGTDTQYF.

A remark on this clonotype: A junction boundary mismatches the germline segment, possibly from a read error. The J gene is TRBJ2-7, the V gene TRBV4-2; D uncertain. Germline lookup yields CDR1 LGHNA and CDR2 YNFKEQ. The CDR3 loop spans 15 amino acids. The CDR3 coding sequence is TGTGCTAGCAGCCAAGATCTTGGCACCCCCTACGAGCAGTACTTC. Its translation: CASSQDLGTPYEQYF.

In this sample, this clonotype turned up many times. The chain combines TRBV12-3 or TRBV12-4 with TRBJ1-5; possibly TRBD1 for D (5 bases). Trimming shortened V by 3 bases and J by 0 bases, and 6 bases separated the two germline ends. CDR3 length equals 14 residues. In nucleotides, the CDR3 is TGTGCCAGCAGTTTCAGGGATAGCAATCAGCCCCAGCATTTT. It yields the protein CASSFRDSNQPQHF.

This rearrangement joins TRBV12-3 or TRBV12-4 to TRBJ2-3; 7 bases line up with TRBD2. J lost 3 bases, V lost 3 bases, and 6 bases had no gene match. This CDR3 region has 15 residues. CDR3 bases: TGTGCCAGCAGTTTGGGGCGGGAGCATACAGATACGCAGTATTTT. It codes for CASSLGREHTDTQYF.

On this clonotype itself: A much larger clonotype is one base distant, so this may be a read error. No conserved phenylalanine or tryptophan is present at the end of the CDR3, so a read error is the likely explanation. CDR3 sequence (DNA): TGTGCCAGCAGTTTCCTTCATTCACCCCTCCACTAT. It translates to CASSFLHSPLHY. The chain uses TRBV28 and TRBJ1-6; D is undetermined. The CDR3 runs 12 residues. V was shortened by 3 bases and J by 8 bases, with 5 bases between the two germline ends. The germline V gene has CDR1 MDHEN and CDR2 SYDVKM.

With regard to this clonotype: Because it lacks the conserved phenylalanine or tryptophan at the end, this CDR3 is likely a read error. No DNA is shown, since the ends of the CDR3 on it are uncertain; the CDR3 is the one TCRdb lists. The chain joins TRBV11-2 to TRBJ2-3; the DNA was not used to check the table's D call, TRBD2. Including both end residues, the CDR3 is 14 amino acids long. The germline CDR1 and CDR2 sequences are SGHAT and FQNNGV. CDR3 residues: CVSSLGLPTDTRYI.

Concerning this clonotype: This clone may be a read error of a much larger clone one base away. The rearrangement joins TRBV10-2 to TRBJ1-5; D might be TRBD1 (5 bases). Germline values: CDR1 WSHSY, CDR2 SAAADI. The V and J ends lost 4 bases and 5 bases respectively, with 12 bases between them. CDR3 size: 14 residues. In nucleotides, the CDR3 is TGCGCCAGCAGTGGGGGGGAGGTTTATCAGCCCCAGCATTTT. This sequence encodes CASSGGEVYQPQHF.

The V and J genes are TRBV29-1 and TRBJ2-7, with D possibly being TRBD1 or TRBD2 (6 bases each). V lost 4 bases to trimming and J lost 7 bases, with 11 bases between them. The CDR3 is 11 amino acids. CDR1 SQVTM and CDR2 ANQGSEA come from the germline V gene. Here the CDR3 DNA reads TGCAGCGTTGTTAGAGGGGGGGAGCAGTACTTC. Encoded protein: CSVVRGGEQYF.

Points on this clonotype: A junction boundary mismatches the germline segment, possibly from a read error. CDR3 region: CTSSLGAQGRMEQFF. The CDR3 coding sequence is TGTACCAGCAGCCTAGGGGCCCAAGGTCGCATGGAGCAGTTCTTC. The chain has TRBV11-3 and TRBJ2-1; tentatively, D is TRBD1 (5 bases). This CDR3 spans 15 amino acids. Germline CDR1 and CDR2: SGHNT and YENEEA. The whole variable domain, filled in from reference TRBV11-3 and TRBJ2-1, reads EAGVVQSPRYKIIEKKQPVAFWCNPISGHNTLYWYLQNLGQGPELLIRYENEEAVDDSQLPKDRFSAERLKGVDSTLKIQPAELGDSAVYLCTSSLGAQGRMEQFFGPGTRLTVL.

The CDR3 DNA reads as TGTGCCAGCGGCGTCATGGAGAACACTGAAGCTTTCTTT. It is translated as CASGVMENTEAFF. The chain links TRBV6-1 to TRBJ1-1, with D uncertain. CDR1 is MNHNS, CDR2 SASEGT, per germline. The length of the CDR3 is 13 residues. V was clipped by 8 bases and J by 1 base, with 11 bases between them.

This sequence joins TRBV11-2 and TRBJ2-1; 8 bases are shared with TRBD2. This CDR3 spans 15 amino acids. Looked up from germline, CDR1 is SGHAT and CDR2 is FQNNGV. V trimming: 4 bases; J trimming: 16 bases; junction bases outside the gene matches: 18. As DNA, the CDR3 is TGTGCCAGCAGCTGGGCTAGCGGGCTTAACAATGAGCGATTCTTC. It is translated as CASSWASGLNNERFF.

Comment on this clonotype: A read error may be the cause here, since a much bigger clone is one base away. This sequence joins TRBV4-1 and TRBJ2-1; D is unclear. Per germline, CDR1 MGHRA and CDR2 YSYEKL. The CDR3 has 15 amino acids. The germline V and J ends were trimmed by 3 bases and 1 base, with 10 bases remaining between them. DNA for the CDR3: TGCGCCAGCAGCCATTTGGGTTTTTCCTACAATGAGCAGTTCTTC. It encodes CASSHLGFSYNEQFF.

Concerning this clonotype: Mismatch with germline at one junction end may stem from a read error. The V call is TRBV5-6, the J call TRBJ2-3; TRBD2 is a possible D gene (7 bases). The CDR3 spans 16 residues. Germline values: CDR1 SGHDT, CDR2 YYEEEE. For the CDR3, the DNA is TGTGTCAGCAACTTGGACAGCGGGACGGCCACAGATACGCAGTATTTT. Amino acids: CVSNLDSGTATDTQYF.

In regard to this clonotype: Because the CDR3 is missing its conserved closing phenylalanine or tryptophan, this is likely a read error. The chain recombines TRBV2 with TRBJ1-2, with D maybe TRBD1 (6 bases). This CDR3 has 12 residues. V gave up 5 bases and J gave up 6 bases, with 10 bases separating them. In germline, CDR1 is SNHLY, CDR2 FYNNEI. The CDR3 is CASSLTGNGYTY. Written as DNA, the CDR3 is TGTGCCAGCAGTCTTACAGGGAATGGCTACACCTAC.

The V and J genes are TRBV7-8 and TRBJ2-7; the match to TRBD2 covers 10 bases. V shed 5 bases and J 6 bases; nucleotides not matched to a gene: 10. The CDR3 length is 15 residues. Germline values: CDR1 SGHVS, CDR2 FQNEAQ. The CDR3 here is CASSVELAGYSEQYF. Written as DNA, the CDR3 is TGTGCCAGCAGCGTAGAACTAGCGGGGTACAGCGAGCAGTACTTC.

This chain links TRBV30 with TRBJ2-5; D could derive from TRBD1 or TRBD2 (5 bases each). Germline assignment: CDR1 GTSNPN and CDR2 SVGIG (reference sequence). V was pared by 2 bases and J by 4 bases, with 8 bases between. The CDR3 sequence is 12 residues long. The CDR3 region has the DNA TGTGCCTGGAGTCGGGACCGAGAGACCCAGTACTTC. Encoded protein: CAWSRDRETQYF.

As concerns this clonotype: Since a much larger clone is just one base distant, this may be a read error. Since no conserved phenylalanine or tryptophan closes the CDR3, a read error is the likely cause. The chain recombines TRBV5-4 with TRBJ2-3, with 9 nucleotides matching TRBD1. The V gene end was trimmed by 5 bases and the J gene end by 0 bases; junction bases not matched to a gene: 4. The CDR3 has 15 amino acids. Germline V gene lookup returns CDR1 SGHNT and CDR2 YYREEE (reference sequence). The chain's CDR3 is CASRLTGGSTDTQYL. CDR3 in DNA: TGTGCCAGCAGATTGACAGGGGGGAGCACAGATACGCAGTATTTG.

V gene TRBV11-2 combines with J gene TRBJ2-1; 12 bases agree with TRBD2. Germline V gene lookup returns CDR1 SGHAT and CDR2 FQNNGV. This CDR3 has 15 amino acids. V gave up 5 bases and J gave up 10 bases; unmatched junction bases: 9. The CDR3 is CASSTTSGRNNEQFF. In DNA form, the CDR3 reads TGTGCCAGCAGCACGACTAGCGGGAGAAATAACGAGCAGTTCTTC.

A few counts support this clonotype. Just one base apart from a much larger clone, this may be a read error. J is TRBJ2-7 and V is TRBV5-5; 10 bases fit TRBD2. V shed 0 bases, J shed 9 bases, and the junction held 9 bases outside the gene matches. The CDR3 runs 15 residues. Germline lookup yields CDR1 SGHKS and CDR2 YYEKEE (reference sequence). The CDR3 sequence: CASSLVLAGVRVQYF. The CDR3 DNA reads as TGTGCCAGCAGCTTGGTTCTAGCGGGAGTCCGGGTGCAGTACTTC.

This clonotype appeared once. The rearrangement links TRBV11-2 to TRBJ1-2, with D unresolved. Germline assignment: CDR1 SGHAT and CDR2 FQNNGV. The CDR3 is 13 residues long. V shed 10 bases and J shed 3 bases, with 15 bases lying between them. The CDR3 DNA is TGTGCCAACATCCAAGGTGGGGACTATGGCTACACCTTC. Translating gives CANIQGGDYGYTF.

The rearrangement joins TRBV2 to TRBJ2-3; D gene uncertain. CDR1 is SNHLY, CDR2 FYNNEI, per germline. The CDR3 loop spans 13 amino acids. V gave up 8 bases and J gave up 0 bases, with 9 bases separating them. The CDR3 region is CASYFGSTDTQYF. CDR3 DNA sequence: TGTGCCAGCTATTTCGGGAGCACAGATACGCAGTATTTT.

On this clonotype itself: It may be a read error: a sequence one base away is much more abundant. This rearrangement joins TRBV29-1 to TRBJ2-5; D gene ambiguous. This CDR3 contains 10 residues. V lost 4 bases to trimming and J lost 5 bases, with 5 bases between them. CDR1 is SQVTM and CDR2 is ANQGSEA in the germline V gene. The CDR3 sequence is CSVGQETQYF. In DNA form, the CDR3 reads TGCAGCGTTGGGCAGGAGACCCAGTACTTC.

Only a few counts were recorded for this clonotype. V usage is TRBV7-9 and J usage is TRBJ2-3; 8 bases line up with TRBD2. CDR1 is SEHNR and CDR2 is FQNEAQ in the germline V gene (reference sequence). V shed 0 bases and J 3 bases; nucleotides not matched to a gene: 8. This CDR3 has 17 amino acids. DNA for the CDR3: TGTGCCAGCAGCTTAGCCCGTACTGGCGGGAGGACAGATACGCAGTATTTT. Its protein product is CASSLARTGGRTDTQYF.

The chain is built from TRBV2 and TRBJ2-3; a weak D match, TRBD2 (6 bases). This CDR3 spans 12 amino acids. Trimming cost V 10 bases and J 4 bases, with 12 bases left between them. The germline V gene encodes CDR1 SNHLY and CDR2 FYNNEI. CDR3 amino acids: CANNTGADTQYF. The DNA of the CDR3 is TGTGCCAACAATACGGGGGCAGATACGCAGTATTTT. Looking up the rest from reference TRBV2 and TRBJ2-3 gives the full variable domain: EPEVTQTPSHQVTQMGQEVILRCVPISNHLYFYWYRQILGQKVEFLVSFYNNEISEKSEIFDDQFSVERPDGSNFTLKIRSTKLEDSAMYFCANNTGADTQYFGPGTRLTVL.

Details on this clonotype: An end of the junction does not agree with germline; a read error may underlie this. The V and J genes are TRBV11-2 and TRBJ2-1, with D unresolved. The CDR3 is made up of 18 amino acids. CDR1 and CDR2 from the germline V gene are SGHAT and FQNNGV. Here the CDR3 reads CASSLGGRGRLQYNERFF. In DNA, the CDR3 is TGTGCCAGCAGCCTAGGTGGTAGAGGTAGACTTCAATACAATGAGCGGTTCTTC.